Listed here is a single T cell receptor beta chain. The antigen it recognizes is unknown. No much larger clone exists at a distance of one base, and base qualities are not known. The sample is drawn from a study of cytomegalovirus exposure and HLA in healthy donors (dated by TCRdb to about 2017). In terms of the full investigation: An earlier analysis of roughly 610 of the donors reported around 280 Gb of sequence data and 95 million to 120 million unique TCR beta sequences obtained from approximately 180 million T cells. An earlier analysis of some 500 of the donors used high-throughput TCR beta sequencing to judge whether each TCR beta V gene segment behaved as functional or pseudogenic. The aim of the study was to test whether cataloging public T cell receptors could identify signatures of past pathogen exposure. A separate validation cohort of approximately 120 different subjects was used in addition to the 666-subject first cohort. Using immunosequencing, the study profiled T cell repertoires from 666 subjects and related those repertoires to cytomegalovirus serostatus. The number of typed donors differed by locus: roughly 629-630 for A, B, C, DRB1 and DQB1; about 520 for DQA1; 606 for DPA1; and some 430 for DPB1. In the later analysis, no new phenotypic data were used to find candidate immune exposures; instead, reliance was placed on TCR beta sequences and their occurrence across donors. Approximately 300 gigabases of sequencing data and around 80 million unique TCR sequences made up an early release that covered some 640 HLA-typed donors. Among the roughly 400 genotyped donors, approximately 82% belonged to the genetic ancestry cluster associated with self-reported Caucasian donors. A later analysis re-examined previously published TCR beta repertoires from several hundred donors and added high-resolution HLA genotyping to investigate patterns of TCR occurrence. Every repertoire in the discovery cohort had been generated on one and the same sequencing platform. Among about 370 genotyped donors of the cohort, an average of around 240,000 unique TCR beta nucleotide sequences was sequenced per donor, of which 15% to 20% were non-productive. Donor age, sex, ethnicity and CMV serostatus were collected together with the repertoire data. A later genetic analysis used genome-wide SNP genotypes for about 60% of the 666 donors, treating that subset as a discovery cohort. High-throughput TCR immunosequencing, statistical association of individual TCRs with disease status, and machine learning were combined to predict cytomegalovirus infection status. Roughly 5 DR-DQ haplotypes were handled as single units for association and clustering, since linkage in the cohort was strong. Class I and class II HLA loci were covered by the typing at four-digit resolution.

CDR1 MNHNS and CDR2 SASEGT were looked up in the germline V gene. Taken from cysteine to phenylalanine, the CDR3 has 14 residues. Of the read, only the CDR3 DNA is kept; its 42 bases are in frame from base 1. At the junction V is shortened by 1 base and J by 5 bases; bases outside the gene matches: 4. Preparation of the library involved the immunoSEQ multiplex PCR assay. The multiplex PCR relied on a mix of 60 forward primers for TCR Vbeta segments and 13 reverse primers for TCR Jbeta segments. The CDR3 region of rearranged TCR beta genes was amplified from genomic DNA by a multiplex PCR assay. Amplified TCR beta libraries were sequenced as 87-base-pair reads on the Illumina HiSeq System. The study's processing was this. In a later analysis, roughly 80 million unique TCR beta chains were counted across the approximately 620 repertoires, and roughly 11 million of these chains were shared by at least two donors. Raw reads were error-corrected and collapsed into unique sequences by a nearest-neighbor algorithm in which closely related sequences were merged to remove PCR and sequencing errors. CDR3 sequences were aligned to IMGT reference sequences to assign V, D and J gene segments. For a sequence to be retained, at least a six-nucleotide match to both a V gene segment and a J gene segment was required. A rearrangement counted as productive if the CDR3 had no stop codons and remained in frame with V and J, and every other rearrangement counted as non-productive. CDR3 was defined by IMGT convention, running from the second conserved V-encoded cysteine to the conserved J-encoded phenylalanine. In an earlier analysis of some 550 of the donors, sequences lacking an unambiguous match to a single V gene segment were excluded. In an earlier analysis of a few hundred of the donors, a V segment was called functional when productive rearrangements were above 56.7%, and segregating when the standard deviation between donors exceeded 5%. To diagnose cytomegalovirus status from the catalog of TCR beta chain sequences, a statistical classification framework was built. In a later analysis, TCR nucleotide sequences were compared against IMGT/GENE-DB human TR gene sequences so that V and J genes could be assigned. In a later analysis, CDR3 sequences and most-parsimonious VDJ recombination scenarios were assigned using the TCRdist pipeline. In a later analysis, each TCR beta chain was defined by its CDR3 amino acid sequence together with its V-gene family, and reads lacking a unique V-gene family were excluded. A later analysis removed 592 highly shared, low-generation-probability nucleotide sequences to deal with suspected cross-contamination and a sequencing artifact. A later analysis calculated a clonal expansion index for each public chain from normalized within-repertoire ranks of inferred template counts. In a later analysis, generation probabilities were computed using a VDJ recombination model fitted to out-of-frame rearrangements, and the results were checked against IGoR. A later analysis scored TCR-TCR, TCR-HLA and TCR-CMV co-occurrence with hypergeometric tests, applying a repertoire-size bias correction to TCR pairs. A later analysis estimated false discovery rates by permuting HLA or CMV assignments 20 times. In a later analysis, co-occurring TCRs were grouped with DBSCAN, and TCRdist sequence similarity was added when clustering was performed within HLA-allele-positive subsets. For co-occurrence clustering, repertoires with fewer than 30,000 or more than 120,000 public chains were excluded, along with four to six repertoires with anomalous nucleotide sharing. In TCRdb, the immuneACCESS table is reduced to in-frame sequences with V and J assigned. These tables do not hold every clone; where another copy was compared, an unresolved V gene accounts for under half, and the others remain unexplained. Clonal size and the V and J genes are those of that table, whereas D and trimming came from the DNA. Counted in this sample were some 97,000 clones; approximately 77% of them appeared once. 13% to 15% of the sample belongs to the ten largest clones.

The cohort consisted of 666 healthy bone marrow donors. At the time of sampling, all cohort members were nominally healthy, though unrecorded immune exposures were likely present. The donor was CMV seropositive and belonged to the group of around 300 seropositive cohort members. A peripheral blood sample was provided by each donor, and peripheral blood mononuclear cells were used for TCR beta sequencing. Genomic DNA was extracted from the blood cell samples with the Qiagen DNeasy Blood Extraction Kit. Here is what the overall study found, with its caveats: In vitro tests confirmed that a few of the cytomegalovirus-associated TCR beta chains recognize cytomegalovirus antigens. In a later analysis, TCR association rates were found to vary across HLA loci, with the most associated TCRs seen for DRB1 alleles and the fewest for HLA-C alleles. A later genetic analysis associated a missense DCLRE1C variant with V-gene and J-gene trimming of TCR beta chains, and an independent cohort replicated the association. Compared with the 666-donor mean, donors in an Asian-associated ancestry cluster had fewer N-insertions in productive TCRs, according to a later genetic analysis. Broadly in line with IMGT annotations, most TCR beta V segments showed up in productive rearrangements about 87% or about 30% of the time in an earlier analysis of approximately 640 of the donors. When HLA alleles, especially DR and DQ, strongly co-occurred, TCR associations were difficult to assign to individual alleles. Because HLA typing was unavailable for some donors at each locus, only the typed subset was used in association tests. The classifier was reported to diagnose cytomegalovirus status with high specificity and sensitivity in both the original and validation cohorts. Correlated functional status among segregating V segments might reflect linkage disequilibrium, but an unknown experimental factor could not be ruled out. Around 16 rarely observed V segments, including chromosome 9 orphons, were excluded from the earlier analysis of some 590 of the donors because counts were too low. Across donors, most TCR sequences were observed very rarely, whereas some public TCRs were present in many individuals. Some IMGT-functional V segments, including TRBV6-2 and TRBV6-3, could not be told apart with the 87-base-pair reads, so those segments were excluded. The authors suggested that the approach could potentially be extended to other disease states and immunological phenotypes. According to a later analysis, most CMV-associated TCR beta chains appeared to be HLA-restricted, and the HLA associations seemed to be driven largely by CMV exposure. A cluster of highly shared sequence variants was judged likely to represent a technical artifact of the sequencing pipeline. A further reported finding was that TCR beta sequences accurately predicted the HLA-A and HLA-B alleles for most subjects in the first cohort. Presence/absence analyses assumed roughly uniform sequencing depth across donors, an assumption that may not hold. A later analysis reported that several top co-occurrence clusters appeared linked to parvovirus B19, influenza, CMV and Epstein-Barr virus. For the cohort, immune exposure information was limited to CMV serostatus. In a later analysis, 15,000 to 20,000 TCR beta sequences were associated with specific HLA alleles at a false discovery rate of 0.05. The study listed around 160 TCR beta chains as associated with cytomegalovirus. This cohort had only TCR beta chains sequenced, and the lack of alpha or paired-chain data limited which features could be detected. In a later analysis, HLA-associated TCR beta chains showed more clonal expansion and lower generation probabilities than non-associated chains that were equally common.

The sequencing input was PBMCs. The receptor chain draws on TRBV6-1 and TRBJ1-1; 7 of the junction bases match TRBD1. This TCR was recovered from a male donor in good health and CMV-seropositive. The CDR3 amino acid sequence is: CASSEGRGLTEAFF. The DNA is TGTGCCAGCAGTGAAGGGAGGGGGCTTACTGAAGCTTTCTTT.